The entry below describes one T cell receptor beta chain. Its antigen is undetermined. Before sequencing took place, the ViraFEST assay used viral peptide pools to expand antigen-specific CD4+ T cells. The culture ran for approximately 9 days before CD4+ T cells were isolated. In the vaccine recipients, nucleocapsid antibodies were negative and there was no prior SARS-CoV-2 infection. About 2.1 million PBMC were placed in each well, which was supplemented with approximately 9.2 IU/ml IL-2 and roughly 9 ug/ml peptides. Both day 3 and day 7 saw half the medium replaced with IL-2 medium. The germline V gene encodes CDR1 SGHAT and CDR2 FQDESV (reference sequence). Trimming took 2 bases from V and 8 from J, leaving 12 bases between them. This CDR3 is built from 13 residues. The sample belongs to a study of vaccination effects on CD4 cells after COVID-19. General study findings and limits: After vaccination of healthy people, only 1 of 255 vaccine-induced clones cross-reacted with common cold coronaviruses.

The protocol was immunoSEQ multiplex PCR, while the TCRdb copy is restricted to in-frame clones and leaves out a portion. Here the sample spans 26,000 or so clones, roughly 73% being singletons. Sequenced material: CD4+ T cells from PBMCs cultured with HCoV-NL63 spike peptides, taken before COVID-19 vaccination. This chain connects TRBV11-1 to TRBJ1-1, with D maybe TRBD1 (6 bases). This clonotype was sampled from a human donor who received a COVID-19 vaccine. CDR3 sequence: CASSLFGDREAFF. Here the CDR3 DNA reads TGTGCCAGCAGCTTATTTGGAGACAGGGAAGCTTTCTTT.